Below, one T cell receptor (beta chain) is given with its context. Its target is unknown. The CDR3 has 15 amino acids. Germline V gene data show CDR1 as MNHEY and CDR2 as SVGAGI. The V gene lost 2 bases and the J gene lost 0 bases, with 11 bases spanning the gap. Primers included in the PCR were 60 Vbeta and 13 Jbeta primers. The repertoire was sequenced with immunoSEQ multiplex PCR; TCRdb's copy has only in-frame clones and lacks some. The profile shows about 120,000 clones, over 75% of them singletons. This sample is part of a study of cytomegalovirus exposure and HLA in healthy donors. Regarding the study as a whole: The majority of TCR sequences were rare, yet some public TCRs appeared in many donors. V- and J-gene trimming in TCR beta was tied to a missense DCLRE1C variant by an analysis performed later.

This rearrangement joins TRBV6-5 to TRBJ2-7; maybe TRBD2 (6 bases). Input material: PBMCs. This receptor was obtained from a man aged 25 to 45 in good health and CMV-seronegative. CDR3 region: CASSYTGESSYEQYF. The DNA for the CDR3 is TGTGCCAGCAGTTACACGGGAGAGAGCTCCTACGAGCAGTACTTC.